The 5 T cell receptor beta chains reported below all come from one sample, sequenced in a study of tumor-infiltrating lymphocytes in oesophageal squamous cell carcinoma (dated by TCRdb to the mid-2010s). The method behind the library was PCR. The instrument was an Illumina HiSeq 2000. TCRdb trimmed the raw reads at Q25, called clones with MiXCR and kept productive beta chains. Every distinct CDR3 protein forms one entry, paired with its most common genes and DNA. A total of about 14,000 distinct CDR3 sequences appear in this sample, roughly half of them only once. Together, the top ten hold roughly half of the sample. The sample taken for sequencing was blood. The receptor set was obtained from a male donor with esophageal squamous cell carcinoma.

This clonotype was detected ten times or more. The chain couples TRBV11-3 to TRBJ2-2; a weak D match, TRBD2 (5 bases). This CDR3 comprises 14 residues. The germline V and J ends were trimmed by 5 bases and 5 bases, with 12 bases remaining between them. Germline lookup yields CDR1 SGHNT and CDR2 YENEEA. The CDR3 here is CASSPGPGTGELFF. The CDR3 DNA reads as TGTGCCAGCAGCCCTGGCCCGGGGACCGGGGAGCTGTTTTTT.

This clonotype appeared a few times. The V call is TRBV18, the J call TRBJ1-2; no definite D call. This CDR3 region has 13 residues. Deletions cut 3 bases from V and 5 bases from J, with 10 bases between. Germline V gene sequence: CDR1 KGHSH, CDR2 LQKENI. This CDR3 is CASSPGPGYGYTF. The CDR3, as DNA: TGTGCCAGCTCACCCGGCCCTGGGTATGGCTACACCTTC.

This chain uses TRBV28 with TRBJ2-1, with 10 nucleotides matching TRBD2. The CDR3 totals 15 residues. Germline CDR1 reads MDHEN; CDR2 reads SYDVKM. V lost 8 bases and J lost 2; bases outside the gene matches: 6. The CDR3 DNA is TGTGCCAGCGAACGGACTAGCGGTACCTACAATGAGCAGTTCTTC. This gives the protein CASERTSGTYNEQFF.

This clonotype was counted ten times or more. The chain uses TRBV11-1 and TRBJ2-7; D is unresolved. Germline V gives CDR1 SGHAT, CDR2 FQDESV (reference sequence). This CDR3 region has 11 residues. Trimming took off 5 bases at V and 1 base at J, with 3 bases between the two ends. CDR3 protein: CASSGSYEQYF. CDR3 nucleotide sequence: TGTGCCAGCAGCGGATCCTACGAGCAGTACTTC.

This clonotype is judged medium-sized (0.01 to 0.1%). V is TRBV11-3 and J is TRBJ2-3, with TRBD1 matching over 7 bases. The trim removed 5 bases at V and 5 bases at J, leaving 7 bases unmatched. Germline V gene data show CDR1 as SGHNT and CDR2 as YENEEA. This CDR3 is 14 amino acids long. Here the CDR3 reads CASSPPTGRDTQYF. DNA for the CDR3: TGTGCCAGCAGCCCACCGACAGGGCGAGATACGCAGTATTTT.